This entry describes one TCR beta chain. The target antigen is unknown. Sequencing was performed with immunoSEQ multiplex PCR; in TCRdb, only in-frame clones are kept and a portion is missing. The table shows 200,000 to 250,000 clones, with 60% to 75% occurring only once. The sample belongs to a study of cytotoxic CD8 clonotypes in ibrutinib-treated CLL. Overall study: Researchers reported under twelve relapsed/refractory and 15 treatment-naive patients, 17 of them IGHV unmutated. Response samples were taken after a median about twelve months of treatment, range 6 to 36.

With cryopreserved PBMCs as the source, roughly 1.8 micrograms of genomic DNA went to TCR beta libraries. Germline V gene lookup returns CDR1 LNHDA and CDR2 SQIVND (reference sequence). This CDR3 comprises 12 residues. V was cut by 7 bases and J by 2 bases, with 8 bases left in between. Study conclusions and caveats: Public clonotypes were rare and shrank or held steady on treatment.

The chain joins TRBV19 to TRBJ1-1; no clear D. This clonotype originated in a human donor with chronic lymphocytic leukemia. Sequences were derived from PBMCs, sampled after 24 months of ibrutinib treatment. CDR3 amino acids: CASKDSNTEAFF. CDR3 bases: TGTGCCAGTAAAGACTCCAACACTGAAGCTTTCTTT.